The source of this TCR beta chain is a study of T cell responses to AZD1222 COVID-19 vaccine. Clones were read by immunoSEQ multiplex PCR, and TCRdb kept only the in-frame ones, dropping some. The sample records about 150,000 clones, 90% to 95% being singletons. The CDR3 loop spans 16 amino acids. Between the trimmed V and J ends, which lost 2 bases and 0 bases, there was a span of 10 bases. Per germline, CDR1 KGHSH and CDR2 LQKENI. The TCR originated in an adult who received the AZD1222 COVID-19 vaccine. The rearrangement links TRBV18 to TRBJ1-4; no definite D call. The sample here was peripheral blood, taken 28 days after the second AZD1222 dose. CDR3 residues: CASSPSTTATNEKLFF. The CDR3 nucleotides read TGTGCCAGCTCACCAAGTACTACGGCAACTAATGAAAAACTGTTTTTT. The variable domain in full, completed from reference TRBV18 and TRBJ1-4, reads NAGVMQNPRHLVRRRGQEARLRCSPMKGHSHVYWYRQLPEEGLKFMVYLQKENIIDESGMPKERFSAEFPKEGPSILRIQQVVRGDSAAYFCASSPSTTATNEKLFFGSGTQLSVL.